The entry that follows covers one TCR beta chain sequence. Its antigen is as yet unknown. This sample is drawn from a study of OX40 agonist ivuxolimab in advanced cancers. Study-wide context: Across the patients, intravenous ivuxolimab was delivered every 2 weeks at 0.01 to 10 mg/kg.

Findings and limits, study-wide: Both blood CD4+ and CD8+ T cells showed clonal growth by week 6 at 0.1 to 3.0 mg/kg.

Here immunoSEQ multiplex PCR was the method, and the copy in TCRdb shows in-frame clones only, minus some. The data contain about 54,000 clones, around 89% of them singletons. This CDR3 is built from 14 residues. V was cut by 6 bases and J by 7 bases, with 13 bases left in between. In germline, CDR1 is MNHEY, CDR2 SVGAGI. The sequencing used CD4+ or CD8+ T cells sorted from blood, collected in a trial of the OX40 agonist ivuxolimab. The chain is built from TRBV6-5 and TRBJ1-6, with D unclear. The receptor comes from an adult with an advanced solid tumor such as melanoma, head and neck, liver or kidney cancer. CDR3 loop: CASSSQSINSPLHF. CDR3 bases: TGTGCCAGCAGCTCCCAGTCGATAAATTCACCCCTCCACTTT.